This is a list of T cell receptor beta chains from one sample in a study of cytomegalovirus exposure and HLA in healthy donors. Only in-frame clones appear in the TCRdb table, and some are missing; sequencing was by immunoSEQ multiplex PCR. The sample shows about 140,000 clones, less than 85% of them seen only once. Source material: PBMCs. All receptors derive from a man aged 35 to 55 in good health and CMV-seropositive. The CDR3 runs from the conserved cysteine through the conserved F or W. A D gene is named only where the DNA matches it firmly. Some rows have no size entry. The others give once, few or many, or a class for an expanded clone.

D	size	V	J	CDR3	DNA
NA	few	TRBV19	TRBJ1-5	CASSTGNQPQHF	TGTGCCAGTAGTACAGGGAATCAGCCCCAGCATTTT
TRBD1	few	TRBV7-2	TRBJ1-2	CASSAEGTGGIYGYTF	TGTGCCAGCAGCGCCGAGGGGACAGGGGGCATCTATGGCTACACCTTC
NA	NA	TRBV5-6	TRBJ2-5	CASSLAKGAGVETQYF	TGTGCCAGCAGCTTGGCCAAAGGGGCTGGGGTCGAGACCCAGTACTTC
NA	NA	TRBV5-4	TRBJ2-5	CASSLDRGRGQETQYF	TGTGCCAGCAGCTTGGATCGGGGCAGGGGCCAAGAGACCCAGTACTTC
TRBD1	NA	TRBV2	TRBJ1-2	CASRGDSLNYGYTF	TGTGCCAGCAGAGGGGACAGCCTTAACTATGGCTACACCTTC
NA	NA	TRBV6-6	TRBJ1-1	CASSRAYTEAFF	TGTGCCAGCAGCAGGGCGTACACTGAAGCTTTCTTT
NA	NA	TRBV5-1	TRBJ1-4	CASSLAGGAVEKLFF	TGCGCCAGCAGCTTGGCGGGGGGGGCAGTCGAAAAACTGTTTTTT
NA	NA	TRBV18	TRBJ2-3	CASSPELRADTQYF	TGTGCCAGCTCACCAGAGCTAAGAGCAGATACGCAGTATTTT
NA	NA	TRBV29-1	TRBJ1-1	CSAGAGVDAFF	TGCAGCGCCGGAGCGGGGGTGGATGCTTTCTTT
NA	NA	TRBV19	TRBJ1-2	CASSPRTDSLGGYTF	TGTGCCAGTAGCCCCAGAACGGACAGTCTCGGTGGCTACACCTTC
TRBD1	NA	TRBV4-1	TRBJ2-7	CASSQGHKGGVSYEQYF	TGCGCCAGCAGCCAAGGGCACAAAGGGGGCGTCTCCTACGAGCAGTACTTC
NA	NA	TRBV30	TRBJ2-7	CAWKAASYEQYF	TGTGCCTGGAAGGCGGCGTCATACGAGCAGTACTTC
NA	once	TRBV6-1	TRBJ1-3	CASSESKWRGTGNTIYF	TGTGCCAGCAGTGAAAGCAAGTGGAGAGGGACTGGAAACACCATATATTTT
NA	NA	TRBV27	TRBJ1-4	CASSLGGRNEKLFF	TGTGCCAGCAGTTTGGGAGGGCGGAATGAAAAACTGTTTTTT
TRBD2	few	TRBV13	TRBJ2-3	CASIHITGGLTDTQYF	TGTGCCAGCATCCACATAACGGGAGGCCTCACAGATACGCAGTATTTT
NA	NA	TRBV30	TRBJ2-1	CAWRTEPRDEQFF	TGTGCCTGGCGGACAGAACCCCGGGATGAGCAGTTCTTC
TRBD1	NA	TRBV7-8	TRBJ1-5	CASSRNRGIDQPQHF	TGTGCCAGCAGCCGTAACAGGGGAATTGATCAGCCCCAGCATTTT
TRBD1	few	TRBV6-5	TRBJ1-1	CASSYLTGGSAFF	TGTGCCAGCAGTTACCTGACAGGGGGTTCAGCTTTCTTT
NA	NA	TRBV2	TRBJ1-4	CASSIQGGDEKLFF	TGTGCCAGCAGTATTCAGGGTGGGGATGAAAAACTGTTTTTT
TRBD1	NA	TRBV29-1	TRBJ2-6	CSVGQGAGANVLTF	TGCAGCGTGGGACAGGGGGCTGGGGCCAACGTCCTGACTTTC
TRBD2	NA	TRBV2	TRBJ2-2	CASSEARLAGYTGELFF	TGTGCCAGCAGTGAAGCGCGCCTAGCGGGGTACACCGGGGAGCTGTTTTTT
NA	few	TRBV28	TRBJ1-2	CASKYQGKIGYTF	TGTGCCAGCAAGTACCAGGGAAAGATTGGCTACACCTTC
NA	NA	TRBV29-1	TRBJ1-3	CSIQQGSVAGNTIYF	TGCAGCATCCAACAGGGAAGTGTAGCTGGAAACACCATATATTTT
TRBD1	NA	TRBV6-1	TRBJ1-5	CASRVTGVRGQPQHF	TGTGCCAGCAGGGTGACAGGGGTTCGGGGCCAGCCCCAGCATTTT
TRBD1	NA	TRBV27	TRBJ2-1	CASSKGTATNEQFF	TGTGCCAGCAGTAAAGGGACAGCTACAAATGAGCAGTTCTTC
NA	NA	TRBV5-6	TRBJ1-4	CASSLGTLRQLFF	TGTGCCAGCAGCTTGGGGACACTCAGGCAACTGTTTTTT
TRBD1	NA	TRBV28	TRBJ2-6	CASSRMLTGSSGANVLTF	TGTGCCAGCAGCCGAATGTTGACAGGGAGCTCTGGGGCCAACGTCCTGACTTTC
TRBD2	NA	TRBV9	TRBJ2-1	CASSVGLAGGYNEQFF	TGTGCCAGCAGCGTAGGACTAGCGGGAGGGTACAATGAGCAGTTCTTC
NA	few	TRBV28	TRBJ1-1	CASSLLSGQAFF	TGTGCCAGCAGTTTATTGTCAGGGCAAGCTTTCTTT
TRBD2	NA	TRBV9	TRBJ2-1	CASSRTSGHSSYNEQFF	TGTGCCAGCAGCCGAACTAGCGGGCATAGCTCCTACAATGAGCAGTTCTTC
TRBD2	NA	TRBV27	TRBJ2-2	CATRTSGTGELFF	TGTGCCACCCGGACTAGCGGGACCGGGGAGCTGTTTTTT
NA	NA	TRBV27	TRBJ1-1	CASSSRGSLPGGAFF	TGTGCCAGCAGTTCCAGGGGTTCCCTCCCCGGTGGGGCTTTCTTT
TRBD1	few	TRBV19	TRBJ1-1	CASSLGGQMNTEAFF	TGTGCCAGTAGTCTAGGGGGACAGATGAACACTGAAGCTTTCTTT
TRBD2	NA	TRBV7-9	TRBJ2-1	CACGGSGPTDEQFF	TGTGCCTGCGGGGGGAGCGGGCCGACCGATGAGCAGTTCTTC
TRBD2	NA	TRBV5-1	TRBJ2-7	CASSLEWTSGREDHEQYF	TGCGCCAGCAGCTTGGAATGGACTAGCGGGAGAGAGGACCACGAGCAGTACTTC
TRBD1	once	TRBV2	TRBJ2-7	CASRETGGHYEQYF	TGTGCCAGCAGAGAGACAGGGGGCCACTACGAGCAGTACTTC
NA	NA	TRBV2	TRBJ1-3	CASSQDGRSGNTIYF	TGTGCCAGCAGTCAGGATGGGCGCTCTGGAAACACCATATATTTT
NA	NA	TRBV14	TRBJ2-1	CASSRWQGSNEQFF	TGTGCCAGCAGCCGGTGGCAGGGAAGCAATGAGCAGTTCTTC
TRBD1	NA	TRBV27	TRBJ2-6	CASSRQGSGGANVLTF	TGTGCCAGCAGTCGACAGGGCAGCGGAGGGGCCAACGTCCTGACTTTC
NA	few	TRBV5-4	TRBJ1-5	CASSIGGVDQPQHF	TGTGCCAGCAGCATAGGGGGAGTAGATCAGCCCCAGCATTTT
TRBD1	NA	TRBV4-1	TRBJ2-7	CASSARPTGQGGGEQYF	TGCGCCAGCAGCGCGCGCCCGACGGGACAGGGCGGTGGCGAGCAGTACTTC
TRBD1	NA	TRBV7-9	TRBJ1-2	CASSLLGTVINYGYTF	TGTGCCAGCAGCTTATTGGGGACAGTCATTAACTATGGCTACACCTTC
TRBD1	NA	TRBV5-1	TRBJ1-5	CASSTGQGDLSNQPQHF	TGCGCCAGCAGCACGGGACAGGGGGACTTAAGCAATCAGCCCCAGCATTTT
TRBD2	NA	TRBV6-5	TRBJ2-5	CASSYGGRAKETQYF	TGTGCCAGCAGTTACGGCGGGAGGGCAAAAGAGACCCAGTACTTC
TRBD1	NA	TRBV7-2	TRBJ2-7	CASSLNRGSYEQYF	TGTGCCAGCAGCCTAAACAGGGGATCCTACGAGCAGTACTTC
TRBD2	NA	TRBV7-9	TRBJ2-3	CASSLRRVAGGPADTQYF	TGTGCCAGCAGCTTAAGGAGAGTCGCGGGGGGGCCAGCAGATACGCAGTATTTT
NA	NA	TRBV5-1	TRBJ1-6	CASTLSTGPYSPLHF	TGCGCCAGCACCCTCTCGACAGGCCCTTATTCACCCCTCCACTTT
NA	NA	TRBV5-5	TRBJ1-1	CASSSLTRGTEAFF	TGTGCCAGCAGCTCCCTGACCCGGGGGACTGAAGCTTTCTTT
NA	few	TRBV5-1	TRBJ2-7	CASSPDLGGIPYEQYF	TGCGCCAGCAGCCCGGATCTCGGGGGAATACCCTACGAGCAGTACTTC
TRBD1	NA	TRBV7-9	TRBJ1-1	CASSPQGATEAFF	TGTGCCAGCAGCCCGCAGGGGGCCACTGAAGCTTTCTTT
TRBD2	few	TRBV5-1	TRBJ2-3	CASRLLAGGLGDTQYF	TGCGCCAGCAGGTTGTTAGCGGGAGGACTGGGAGATACGCAGTATTTT
NA	NA	TRBV7-2	TRBJ1-1	CASSLASIPNTEAFF	TGTGCCAGCAGCTTAGCGAGTATCCCGAACACTGAAGCTTTCTTT
TRBD1	once	TRBV12-5	TRBJ1-1	CASGLRGQVSTEAFF	TGTGCTAGTGGTTTGAGGGGGCAGGTGAGCACTGAAGCTTTCTTT
TRBD2	NA	TRBV10-3	TRBJ2-7	CAISRAGVTYEQYF	TGTGCCATCAGTCGAGCGGGAGTAACCTACGAGCAGTACTTC
TRBD1	NA	TRBV7-9	TRBJ1-2	CASSAQDRNYGYTF	TGTGCCAGCAGCGCCCAGGACAGGAATTATGGCTACACCTTC
TRBD1	NA	TRBV25-1	TRBJ1-5	CASRDQGVEYQPQHF	TGTGCCAGCAGGGATCAGGGGGTGGAGTATCAGCCCCAGCATTTT
NA	NA	TRBV13	TRBJ2-1	CASIRLAENNEQFF	TGTGCCAGTATAAGACTGGCTGAGAACAATGAGCAGTTCTTC